This T cell receptor beta chain stems from a study of T cell changes during pregnancy in multiple sclerosis (dated by TCRdb to about 2019). About the study as a whole: The study looked at changes in the T cell repertoire across pregnancy in women with multiple sclerosis.

On this clone itself: Its antigen is not yet known. No base-level quality is on record; no much larger clone is a single base apart.

Receptors were amplified or captured by the immunoSEQ multiplex PCR assay. TCRdb took over this immuneACCESS table, retaining in-frame rearrangements with V and J assigned. Such tables are incomplete; in checked studies, under half of the missing clones stem from an unresolved V gene, and the remainder is unexplained. The sample table holds about 36,000 clones, of which around 90% were seen once. 0.78% of the sample goes to the ten largest clones. CDR1 and CDR2 were assigned from the germline V gene as MGHRA and YSYEKL. Here V drops 0 bases and J drops 6 bases, and the junction holds 5 bases not matched to any gene. From its cysteine to its phenylalanine, the CDR3 spans 15 amino acids. Only the CDR3 region is kept as DNA, spanning 45 bases read in frame from base 1.

The chain was built from TRBV4-1 and TRBJ2-5; TRBD2 fits 9 bases in the junction. The specimen comprised CD4+ T cells from peripheral blood mononuclear cells, sampled after pregnancy. This clonotype was sampled from a female donor in good health, enrolled as a control in a pregnancy study. The nucleotides are TGCGCCAGCAGCCAAGATAGGCTAGCGGGGAAGACCCAGTACTTC. It specifies CASSQDRLAGKTQYF.